Listed below are T cell receptor beta chains from one sample, sequenced in a study of CD8+CD57+ T cells in acquired aplastic anemia. TCRdb independently ran MiXCR on the reads; one entry per CDR3 protein. The table lists 250,000 or so distinct CDR3 sequences, approximately 45% of them singletons. The sequenced material came from sorted CD4+, CD8+, or CD8+CD57+ T cells (not recorded which) from PBMCs. The receptor source for this set is a human donor with aplastic anemia. CDR3s include the opening cysteine and the closing phenylalanine or tryptophan. A D gene is named only where the DNA matches it firmly. Only part of the rows carry a size: once, few, many, or a class if the clone is expanded.

TRBV24-1	TRBJ2-3	.	.	TGTGCCACCAGTGATTTCGGGACTTTTAGCACAGATACGCAGTATTTT	CATSDFGTFSTDTQYF
TRBV20-1	TRBJ2-5	.	TRBD2	TGCAGTGCCAAACCTAGCGGGGGGGCTCTTGAGACCCAGTACTTC	CSAKPSGGALETQYF
TRBV2	TRBJ2-3	.	.	TGTGCCAGCAGTTACAATACGGGCGACCAGACAGATACGCAGTATTTT	CASSYNTGDQTDTQYF
TRBV20-1	TRBJ2-7	many	.	TGCAGTGCTAGGAGCAGGGGTCGGTCCGAGCAGTACTTC	CSARSRGRSEQYF
TRBV24-1	TRBJ2-1	many	TRBD2	TGTGCCACCAGTGATTTGGGACTAGCCGATGAGCAGTTCTTC	CATSDLGLADEQFF
TRBV12-3/TRBV12-4	TRBJ1-1	.	.	TGTGCCAGCAGTCCCCCTTTACCGGGACCCGGGGACACTGAAGCTTTCTTT	CASSPPLPGPGDTEAFF
TRBV4-3	TRBJ2-5	.	.	TGCGCCAGCAGCCACCCCGGGACTGCTCAAGAGACCCAGTACTTC	CASSHPGTAQETQYF
TRBV9	TRBJ1-2	many	.	TGTGCCAGCACCACCATTGCTTATGGCTACACCTTC	CASTTIAYGYTF
TRBV11-2	TRBJ1-1	many	.	TGTGCCAGCAGCTTCCCCGGGACGCAACCTAGGGACACTGAAGCTTTCTTT	CASSFPGTQPRDTEAFF
TRBV19	TRBJ1-1	many	.	TGTGCCAGTAGTATAGGCTACCACTTCTTCTTT	CASSIGYHFFF
TRBV2	TRBJ2-7	.	TRBD2	TGTGCCAGCAGGCCCCCTAGCGGGGAAACCTACGAGCAGTACTTC	CASRPPSGETYEQYF
TRBV20-1	TRBJ1-6	few	TRBD1	TGCAGTGCTACTACCGGGACAGGGGCTTCACCCCTCCACTTT	CSATTGTGASPLHF
TRBV5-1	TRBJ1-2	.	.	TGCGCCAGCAGCTTGGCGGGAAAGGTTGGCTACACCTTC	CASSLAGKVGYTF
TRBV5-1	TRBJ1-6	.	TRBD1	TGTGCCAGCAGCTTGGGACAGGGACCTTCCCCCCTCCACTTT	CASSLGQGPSPLHF
TRBV7-2	TRBJ2-3	many	.	TGTGCCAGCAGCTTAGTGGCGGTTAGAGATACGCAGTATTTT	CASSLVAVRDTQYF
TRBV30	TRBJ1-3	.	.	TGTGCCTGGGATTCTGGAAACACCATATATTTT	CAWDSGNTIYF
TRBV6-5	TRBJ2-7	.	TRBD1	TGTGCCAGCAGCGAGGCGGGCAGGGGGTACTACGAGCAGTACTTC	CASSEAGRGYYEQYF
TRBV10-2	TRBJ1-6	.	.	TGCGCCAGCACCTGGGACGGTAGGAATTCACCCCTCCACTTT	CASTWDGRNSPLHF
TRBV2	TRBJ2-7	.	TRBD1	TGTGCCAGCAGTGACCCGGGACAGGGGGCTCACAGCTCCTACGAGCAGTACTTC	CASSDPGQGAHSSYEQYF
TRBV7-9	TRBJ2-7	.	TRBD2	TGTGCCAGCAGCTGCCCCGTGACTAGCGGGAGGTACGAGCAGTACTTC	CASSCPVTSGRYEQYF
TRBV11-2	TRBJ1-1	many	.	TGTGCCAGCAGCTTCCGAGGCGGGACAACGAACACTGAAGCTTTCTTT	CASSFRGGTTNTEAFF
TRBV20-1	TRBJ2-1	.	TRBD2	TGCAGTGCTAGAGAGGTACTAGCGGGGGGGCAGTTCTTC	CSAREVLAGGQFF
TRBV19	TRBJ1-6	many	.	TGTGCCAGTAGTATCGTCCAGGTTCGCGGGCGTCTGGATTCACCCCTCCACTTT	CASSIVQVRGRLDSPLHF
TRBV7-4	TRBJ2-7	.	.	TGCGCCAGCAGCTCGGACGGGACCTACGAGCAGTACTTC	CASSSDGTYEQYF
TRBV24-1	TRBJ2-5	.	.	TGTGCCACCAGTGACAAAAACGATGCCGGGACCCAGTACTTC	CATSDKNDAGTQYF
TRBV7-2	TRBJ2-7	.	TRBD2	TGTGCCAGCTCAAAAGGGAGGGTCTCCTACGAGCAGTACTTC	CASSKGRVSYEQYF
TRBV4-2	TRBJ2-5	many	.	TGTGCCAGCAGCCAAGGGAGCAGCGGGTTAGACGAGACCCAGTACTTC	CASSQGSSGLDETQYF
TRBV19	TRBJ2-3	.	TRBD2	TGTGCCAGTAGTCCGTCCCGACTAGCGGCTAGCACAGATACGCAGTATTTT	CASSPSRLAASTDTQYF
TRBV9	TRBJ2-7	.	TRBD2	TGTGCCAGCAGCGTAGGTAGCGGGAGGGACGAGCAGTACTTC	CASSVGSGRDEQYF
TRBV6-4	TRBJ1-1	many	.	TGTGCCAGCAGTGACGGACAAACGAACACTCGTGGGGCTTTCTTT	CASSDGQTNTRGAFF
TRBV25-1	TRBJ2-1	.	.	TGTGCCAGCAGCGACCGTGCAGGTGGGAATGAGCAGTTCTTC	CASSDRAGGNEQFF
TRBV7-9	TRBJ2-7	few	TRBD1	TGTGCCAGCAGCCCTATTGGACAGGGTGGGAGCGAGCAGTACTTC	CASSPIGQGGSEQYF
TRBV12-3/TRBV12-4	TRBJ2-7	.	.	TGTGCCAGCAGTTTAGACAGTATTCGGGGGTACGAGCAGTACTTC	CASSLDSIRGYEQYF
TRBV25-1	TRBJ1-1	.	.	TGTGCCAGCGGTGCGACAGTGAACACTGAAGCTTTCTTT	CASGATVNTEAFF
TRBV25-1	TRBJ2-1	.	TRBD2	TGTGCCAGCAGTGGGGCGGGGGGGCAGGGTGAGCAGTTCTTC	CASSGAGGQGEQFF
TRBV7-8	TRBJ2-1	.	TRBD2	TGTGCCAGCAGCTCCCGGACTAGCGGGAGGGTTATTGAGCAGTTCTTC	CASSSRTSGRVIEQFF
TRBV15	TRBJ1-5	.	.	TGTGCCACCAGCAGTGGACGGACTAATCAGCCCCAGCATTTT	CATSSGRTNQPQHF
TRBV7-9	TRBJ1-5	many	.	TGTGCCAGCAGCTTAGACAGGGAATTCAATCAGCCCCAGCATTTT	CASSLDREFNQPQHF
TRBV10-2	TRBJ2-3	.	TRBD2	TGCGCCAGCAGTGAGGCTAGCGGGGGGTGGCCAGATACGCAGTATTTT	CASSEASGGWPDTQYF
TRBV7-2	TRBJ2-7	many	.	TGTGCCAGCAGCCCTTTGGGGGGCGAGCAGTACTTC	CASSPLGGEQYF
TRBV7-9	TRBJ2-7	few	.	TGTGCCAGCAGCCCTCCTCCGCCACGGCCCGAGCAGTACTTC	CASSPPPPRPEQYF
TRBV12-3/TRBV12-4	TRBJ1-5	.	.	TGTGCCAGCAGTTACTCAGCAGGCTTCAACAATCAGCCCCAGCATTTT	CASSYSAGFNNQPQHF
TRBV7-8	TRBJ2-2	many	TRBD1	TGTGCCAGCAGCCCATACCCGCGGACAGGGAACACCGGGGAGCTGTTTTTT	CASSPYPRTGNTGELFF
TRBV7-3	TRBJ2-5	.	TRBD1	TGTGCCAGCAGCCTCGTCAGGGGGCGCGGTGAGACCCGGTACTTC	CASSLVRGRGETRYF
TRBV10-3	TRBJ1-2	.	TRBD1	TGTGCCATAAGGGTCAGGGGGCACTATGGCTACACCTTC	CAIRVRGHYGYTF
TRBV15	TRBJ2-5	.	.	TGTGCCACCAGCAGAGGGACGGAGGGGGCTGAAGAGACCCAGTACTTC	CATSRGTEGAEETQYF
TRBV27	TRBJ2-7	many	.	TGTGCCAGCAGTCACGTGGGGTACGAGCAGTACTTC	CASSHVGYEQYF
TRBV6-2/TRBV6-3	TRBJ2-7	.	.	TGTGCCAGCACCGACGCTTCATCCGTAGAGCAGTACTTC	CASTDASSVEQYF
TRBV7-6	TRBJ1-2	many	TRBD1	TGTGCCAGCAGCTTGGGAGGACAGGGGGCGAGGAACGGCTACACCTTC	CASSLGGQGARNGYTF
TRBV7-2	TRBJ2-5	.	TRBD2	TGTGCCAGCAGCTTCCTAGCGGGGGTGGAGACCCAGTACTTC	CASSFLAGVETQYF
TRBV20-1	TRBJ2-1	many	.	TGCAGTGCCCCAGATGAGCAGTTCTTC	CSAPDEQFF
TRBV20-1	TRBJ2-3	few	TRBD2	TGCAGTGCTAGCGAGGGGACTAGCGGGAGCACAGATACGCAGTATTTT	CSASEGTSGSTDTQYF
TRBV7-8	TRBJ1-1	many	.	TGTGCCAGCAGCTCTATGCGGGGGATGAACACTGAAGCTTTCTTT	CASSSMRGMNTEAFF
TRBV20-1	TRBJ2-5	.	.	TGCAGTGCGACAGGAAAATATGACAGGCAAGAGACCCAGTACTTC	CSATGKYDRQETQYF
TRBV6-1	TRBJ2-1	.	.	TGTGCCAGCAGTGCCGAGGCCGGGGGATCCTACAATGAGCAGTTCTTC	CASSAEAGGSYNEQFF
TRBV4-1	TRBJ1-4	many	.	TGCGCCAGCAGCCAAGACTTGGGCCAAAATGAAAAACTGTTTTTT	CASSQDLGQNEKLFF
TRBV7-9	TRBJ2-3	few	TRBD2	TGTGCCAGCAGCCAAGCGGGGGGCACAGATACGCAGTATTTT	CASSQAGGTDTQYF
TRBV15	TRBJ1-5	many	.	TGTGCCACCAGCAGAGATCTGGGTCAGCCCCAGCATTTT	CATSRDLGQPQHF
TRBV6-5	TRBJ2-1	.	TRBD2	TGTGCCAGCAGTTACTCGATCCGGGGGGACAATGAGCAGTTCTTC	CASSYSIRGDNEQFF
TRBV12-3/TRBV12-4	TRBJ1-2	many	.	TGTGCCAGCAGTTTCCAGCCCAGCCATGGCTACACCTTC	CASSFQPSHGYTF